Listed here are 21 T cell receptor beta chains from one sample, sequenced in a study of T cells in tuberculosis. Using immunoSEQ multiplex PCR, the repertoire was profiled, and TCRdb retains in-frame clones only, with some absent. Of 29,000 or so clones listed, about 92% were seen once; the top ten hold less than 5%. The source material was PBMCs. Every receptor here comes from a donor aged 10-30 years with latent tuberculosis or without tuberculosis infection.

This clone has a single count. V is TRBV5-8 and J is TRBJ2-1; 8 bases map to TRBD1. V gave up 4 bases and J gave up 4 bases; unmatched junction bases: 4. The CDR3 is 14 amino acids. The germline gives CDR1 SGHTS, CDR2 YDEGEE. Here the CDR3 DNA reads TGTGCCAGCAGCCCATGGACAGGGTACAATGAGCAGTTCTTC. Residues: CASSPWTGYNEQFF.

The CDR3 here is CASSSTSGGPLSSGANVLTF. CDR3 nucleotide sequence: TGTGCCAGCAGCTCGACAAGCGGGGGGCCTTTAAGCTCTGGGGCCAACGTCCTGACTTTC. The V and J genes are TRBV7-7 and TRBJ2-6, with TRBD2 identical over 9 bases. The CDR3 extends over 20 amino acids. Unmatched junction bases numbered 13, after V lost 4 bases and J lost 0 bases. Germline V gene sequence: CDR1 SSHAT, CDR2 FNYEAQ (reference sequence).

The chain employs TRBV28 and TRBJ2-1; perhaps TRBD2 as D (7 bases). V shed 2 bases and J shed 0 bases, with 20 bases lying between them. This CDR3 has 19 amino acids. CDR1 is MDHEN and CDR2 is SYDVKM in the germline V gene. CDR3 DNA sequence: TGTGCCAGCAGTTTAATTGGGGGGCGGGAGCGAGGCTCCTACAATGAGCAGTTCTTC. This gives the protein CASSLIGGRERGSYNEQFF.

The J gene is TRBJ2-5, the V gene TRBV10-3, with 7 nucleotides matching TRBD1. The trim removed 4 bases at V and 1 base at J, leaving 3 bases unmatched. CDR1 and CDR2 from the germline V gene are ENHRY and SYGVKD. This CDR3 contains 14 residues. The DNA of the CDR3 is TGTGCCATCAGTGTAACAGGGGCCCAAGAGACCCAGTACTTC. It is translated as CAISVTGAQETQYF.

The V call is TRBV4-1, the J call TRBJ2-1; 7 nucleotides line up with TRBD1. The trim removed 2 bases at V and 7 bases at J, leaving 5 bases unmatched. This CDR3 has 14 amino acids. The germline V gene has CDR1 MGHRA and CDR2 YSYEKL. The CDR3 nucleotides are TGCGCCAGCAGCCAATTGGGACAGAGGAATGAGCAGTTCTTC. Translating gives CASSQLGQRNEQFF.

The chain links TRBV6-4 to TRBJ2-1; D remains ambiguous. The V gene lost 0 bases and the J gene lost 10 bases, with 10 bases spanning the gap. CDR1 and CDR2 from the germline V gene are MRHNA and SNTAGT. This CDR3 region has 13 residues. For the CDR3, the DNA is TGTGCCAGCAGTGACTCAAGCGAATCAGAGCAGTTCTTC. Its translation is CASSDSSESEQFF.

CDR3 in amino acids: CASTAGGKDSPLHF. The CDR3 DNA sequence: TGTGCCAGCACAGCAGGGGGAAAGGATTCACCCCTCCACTTT. The chain couples TRBV18 to TRBJ1-6, with TRBD1 matching over 7 bases. CDR3 length: 14 amino acids. V was pared by 8 bases and J by 8 bases, with 9 bases of the junction left unmatched. Germline assignment: CDR1 KGHSH and CDR2 LQKENI.

The chain joins TRBV11-3 to TRBJ2-3; no definite D call. The CDR3 has 12 amino acids. The ends were cut back, 3 bases at V and 6 bases at J, with 7 bases in the middle. Germline CDR1 reads SGHNT; CDR2 reads YENEEA. CDR3 DNA: TGTGCCAGCAGCTTGCAGTCGGATACGCAGTATTTT. Translation: CASSLQSDTQYF.

The J gene is TRBJ2-3, the V gene TRBV5-1; unclear D gene. Trimming pared 1 base from V and 1 base from J, leaving 13 bases between. Germline V lookup: CDR1 SGHRS, CDR2 YFSETQ. The CDR3 spans 16 residues. CDR3 coding DNA: TGCGCCAGCAGCTTGATGGAGCTACGCGGCACAGATACGCAGTATTTT. This translates into CASSLMELRGTDTQYF.

The rearrangement uses TRBV9 and TRBJ2-2, with D maybe TRBD2 (6 bases). In germline, CDR1 is SGDLS, CDR2 YYNGEE. V was trimmed by 1 base and J by 7 bases, leaving 8 bases between them. The CDR3 extends over 13 amino acids. The CDR3 is CASSVLARGELFF. The CDR3 nucleotides are TGTGCCAGCAGCGTACTAGCGCGCGGGGAGCTGTTTTTT.

The sample holds one count of this clone. The chain carries TRBV5-8 and TRBJ2-3; 11 nucleotides match TRBD1. V lost 3 bases and J lost 4; bases outside the gene matches: 4. Germline loops: CDR1 SGHTS, CDR2 YDEGEE. This CDR3 region has 15 residues. CDR3 residues: CASSWTGGGADTQYF. In nucleotides, the CDR3 is TGTGCCAGCAGCTGGACAGGGGGCGGTGCAGATACGCAGTATTTT.

V usage is TRBV5-1 and J usage is TRBJ2-7, with 11 positions matching TRBD1. V dropped 0 bases and J dropped 5; count of bases not matched to a gene: 4. Germline values: CDR1 SGHRS, CDR2 YFSETQ. The CDR3 extends over 15 amino acids. In DNA form, the CDR3 reads TGCGCCAGCAGCTTGGACGGGACAGGGGGTGACGAGCAGTACTTC. It encodes CASSLDGTGGDEQYF.

This chain links TRBV28 with TRBJ2-7, with TRBD2 as a possible D gene (5 bases). This CDR3 comprises 13 residues. Germline V gene data show CDR1 as MDHEN and CDR2 as SYDVKM. CDR3 in amino acids: CAIEGAGQREQYF. CDR3 DNA sequence: TGTGCTATCGAGGGTGCCGGGCAGCGGGAGCAGTACTTC.

This clone was picked up a small number of times. The chain couples TRBV28 to TRBJ2-7; 7 bases are a match to TRBD1. Looked up from germline, CDR1 is MDHEN and CDR2 is SYDVKM. The trim removed 2 bases at V and 2 bases at J, leaving 3 bases unmatched. The CDR3 totals 14 residues. The CDR3 DNA follows: TGTGCCAGCAGTTTAACGGGACAGACCTACGAGCAGTACTTC. Encoded protein: CASSLTGQTYEQYF.

J is TRBJ1-1 and V is TRBV5-6; 9 positions match TRBD1. Looked up from germline, CDR1 is SGHDT and CDR2 is YYEEEE. The J segment lost 1 base and the V segment lost 3 bases, leaving 1 base of the junction unmatched. This CDR3 spans 14 amino acids. CDR3 loop: CASSSGQGNTEAFF. The DNA for the CDR3 is TGTGCCAGCAGCTCGGGACAGGGGAACACTGAAGCTTTCTTT.

DNA for the CDR3: TGTGCCACTGGGACAGGGGGAATGGATCAGCCCCAGCATTTT. Translation gives CATGTGGMDQPQHF. This chain connects TRBV5-4 to TRBJ1-5; the match to TRBD1 covers 11 bases. Trimming at V came to 9 bases and at J to 5 bases, leaving 7 bases not matched to a gene. Germline V CDR1 and CDR2: SGHNT, YYREEE (reference sequence). This CDR3 comprises 14 residues.

This rearrangement joins TRBV25-1 to TRBJ2-7; D is uncertain. CDR1 and CDR2 (germline): MGHDK, SYGVNS. Trimming pared 3 bases from V and 2 bases from J, leaving 20 bases between. The CDR3 spans 17 residues. The CDR3 coding sequence is TGTGCCAGCAGTGATTCAAAAAAGGAGACGCCAACCTACGAGCAGTACTTC. Its translation: CASSDSKKETPTYEQYF.

The CDR3, as DNA: TGTGCCAGCTCCGGAGGGACAGATACGCAGTATTTT. Translated: CASSGGTDTQYF. This rearrangement joins TRBV28 to TRBJ2-3; possible D gene TRBD2, 6 bases. This CDR3 has 12 residues. Germline assignment: CDR1 MDHEN and CDR2 SYDVKM. V shed 8 bases and J shed 3 bases, with 9 bases lying between them.

In this sample, this clone turned up once. The chain combines TRBV27 with TRBJ2-5, with D tentatively TRBD2 (5 bases). Germline V gives CDR1 MNHEY, CDR2 SMNVEV (reference sequence). Trimming shortened V by 5 bases and J by 5 bases, and 15 bases separated the two germline ends. The CDR3 is made up of 14 amino acids. CDR3 bases: TGTGCCAGCAGTCCCTACGGGCGCGGGGAGACCCAGTACTTC. Protein product: CASSPYGRGETQYF.

This chain links TRBV5-1 with TRBJ2-1; the match to TRBD2 covers 11 bases. Germline V gene sequence: CDR1 SGHRS, CDR2 YFSETQ. The CDR3 is 15 amino acids. Trimming removed 4 bases from V and 5 bases from J; junction bases left unmatched: 5. This CDR3 reads CASSRGTSGNNEQFF. DNA of the CDR3: TGCGCCAGCAGCCGCGGGACTAGCGGAAACAATGAGCAGTTCTTC.

This rearrangement joins TRBV28 to TRBJ1-2; D is ambiguous. Germline V lookup: CDR1 MDHEN, CDR2 SYDVKM. Trimming shortened V by 8 bases and J by 4 bases, and 17 bases separated the two germline ends. The CDR3 loop spans 14 amino acids. The DNA of the CDR3 is TGTGCCAGCCAATTAGAGGGTCCTGGCTATGGCTACACCTTC. This sequence encodes CASQLEGPGYGYTF.